This T cell receptor (beta chain) is drawn from a study of T cells in Graves' hyperthyroidism and ophthalmopathy. Overall study context: It was at initial diagnosis, before any treatment, that peripheral blood was collected.

Researchers took RNA transcripts and amplified the TCR beta CDR3 regions from them. With the HTBI primer set, the TCR CDR3 went through a first round of RT-PCR. One entry per CDR3 protein, called by TCRdb with MiXCR from the multiplex PCR reads. The sample has about 690,000 distinct CDR3 sequences, roughly a sixth seen once. This clonotype was detected many times. Germline CDR1 is DFQATT and CDR2 is SNEGSKA (reference sequence). V was clipped by 4 bases and J by 6 bases; unmatched bases: 11. The CDR3 is 15 amino acids. The V gene is TRBV20-1, the J gene TRBJ2-5; 10 bases match TRBD2. This TCR came from a man aged 50 to 59 with Graves' hyperthyroidism. The sequenced material came from blood. DNA for the CDR3: TGCAGTGCTATGTCGCTAGCGGGAGATCAGAAGACCCAGTACTTC. This translates into CSAMSLAGDQKTQYF.